Here is one T cell receptor beta chain with its context. Its target is unknown. This specimen comes from a study of OX40 agonist ivuxolimab in advanced cancers. Looking at the study overall: A diagnosis of hepatocellular carcinoma, melanoma, renal cell or head and neck cancer was present in dose-escalation patients. Three patients showed partial responses: one hepatocellular carcinoma and two cutaneous melanoma cases. Points from the study as a whole: Researchers did not establish what antigens the expanded peripheral T cells target.

CDR1 SNHLY and CDR2 FYNNEI come from the germline V gene. There are 12 residues in the CDR3. V was pared by 6 bases and J by 10 bases, with 3 bases of the junction left unmatched. The repertoire was sequenced with immunoSEQ multiplex PCR; TCRdb's copy has only in-frame clones and lacks some. The sample lists some 30,000 clones, roughly 71% occurring once. Exclusion of a patient followed from autoimmune disease history or systemic immunosuppression. Sequences were derived from CD4+ or CD8+ T cells sorted from blood, sampled in a trial of the OX40 agonist ivuxolimab. This TCR was sampled from an adult with an advanced solid tumor such as melanoma, head and neck, liver or kidney cancer. The chain recombines TRBV2 with TRBJ1-6; 7 nucleotides align to TRBD1. In DNA form, the CDR3 reads TGTGCCAGCAGCACAGGGGAATCACCCCTCCACTTT. It specifies CASSTGESPLHF.